A single sample gave rise to the 5 T cell receptor beta chains below, sequenced in a study of CD8 T cells in ankylosing spondylitis. Their antigen targets remain unknown. Findings and limits, study-wide: What seemed typical of ankylosing spondylitis blood was a TCR beta motif built from about 8 highly homologous variants.

Each CDR3 protein gets one entry after TCRdb re-called the 5' RACE reads with MiXCR. The sample lists about 130,000 distinct CDR3 sequences; under 20% were seen once. Sequencing was done on a sample of blood, either unsorted or a sorted T cell fraction (not recorded which). These receptors came from a male donor with ankylosing spondylitis.

This rearrangement joins TRBV21-1 to TRBJ1-5; TRBD1 is the table's D call, not checked against the DNA. TRBV21-1 is classified as a pseudogene. This CDR3 is 16 amino acids long. This CDR3 is CASPEVCQVYQQPQHF. The CDR3 coding sequence is TGTGCCAGTCCCGAGGTGTGCCAGGTGTACCAGCAGCCCCAGCATTTT.

This clonotype was detected a few times. This chain connects TRBV9 to TRBJ1-2; D ambiguous. Looked up from germline, CDR1 is SGDLS and CDR2 is YYNGEE. Trimming removed 4 bases at V and 4 bases at J, with 14 bases between. The CDR3 has 14 amino acids. In DNA form, the CDR3 reads TGTGCCAGCAGCCCTACCGGAGGGCCCTATGGCTACACCTTC. Its protein product is CASSPTGGPYGYTF.

The chain recombines TRBV29-1 with TRBJ2-2; 7 bases are shared with TRBD2. The CDR3 has 16 amino acids. With V trimmed by 8 bases and J by 7 bases, 19 bases remained unmatched. CDR1 is SQVTM, CDR2 ANQGSEA, per germline. The CDR3: CSFQPWGGSSGGELFF. In nucleotides, the CDR3 is TGCAGCTTTCAACCCTGGGGCGGGAGTTCGGGCGGGGAGCTGTTTTTT.

This clonotype came up a few times. The V gene is TRBV20-1, the J gene TRBJ2-4, with 7 bases matching TRBD1. The CDR3 loop spans 14 amino acids. Losses at the gene ends were 0 bases for V and 8 bases for J; bases not matched to a gene: 7. The germline gives CDR1 DFQATT, CDR2 SNEGSKA (reference sequence). CDR3 in amino acids: CSARDPTGYYIQYF. As DNA, the CDR3 is TGCAGTGCTAGAGATCCGACAGGGTATTACATTCAGTACTTC.

The genes are TRBV9 and TRBJ2-2; D not certain. The germline CDR1 and CDR2 sequences are SGDLS and YYNGEE. V was shortened by 1 base and J by 6 bases, with 4 bases between the two germline ends. CDR3 length: 12 amino acids. CDR3 coding DNA: TGTGCCAGCAGCGTATTGGCCGGGGAGCTGTTTTTT. It specifies CASSVLAGELFF.